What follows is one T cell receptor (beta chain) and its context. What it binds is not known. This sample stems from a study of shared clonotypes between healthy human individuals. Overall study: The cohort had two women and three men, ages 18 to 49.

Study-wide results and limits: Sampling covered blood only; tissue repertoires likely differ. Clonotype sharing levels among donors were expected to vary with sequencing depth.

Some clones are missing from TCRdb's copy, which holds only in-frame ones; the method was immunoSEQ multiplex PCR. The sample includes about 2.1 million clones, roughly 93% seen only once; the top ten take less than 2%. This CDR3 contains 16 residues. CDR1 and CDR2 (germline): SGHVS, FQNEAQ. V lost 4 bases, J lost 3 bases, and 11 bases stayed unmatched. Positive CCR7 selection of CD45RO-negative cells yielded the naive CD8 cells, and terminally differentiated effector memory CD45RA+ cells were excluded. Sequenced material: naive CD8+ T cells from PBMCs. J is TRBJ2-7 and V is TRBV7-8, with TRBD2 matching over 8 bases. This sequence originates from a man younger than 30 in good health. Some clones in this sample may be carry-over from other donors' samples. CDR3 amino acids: CASSSTVGLGFYEQYF. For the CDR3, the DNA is TGTGCCAGCAGCTCGACCGTGGGACTAGGATTCTACGAGCAGTACTTC.